This entry features one T cell receptor beta chain sequence. The data originate from a study of T-cell memory formation after mild COVID-19. TCRdb independently ran MiXCR on the 5' RACE reads; one entry per CDR3 protein. The sample records about 340,000 distinct CDR3 sequences, approximately 15% being singletons. The CDR3 spans 16 residues. Looked up from germline, CDR1 is LGHNA and CDR2 is YNFKEQ. V trimming: 5 bases; J trimming: 8 bases; junction bases outside the gene matches: 10. The sequence derives from a man between 18 and 35 years old who had mild COVID-19 (a few samples of this study predate the infection). Cell type and time point are not known. The sample comprised PBMCs or a T cell subset sorted from them (not recorded which). This chain links TRBV4-2 with TRBJ2-1, with 12 bases matching TRBD2. The CDR3 DNA reads TGTGCCAGCAGCGGAGAACTAGCGGGGGGTACGGATGAGCAGTTCTTC. As protein: CASSGELAGGTDEQFF.